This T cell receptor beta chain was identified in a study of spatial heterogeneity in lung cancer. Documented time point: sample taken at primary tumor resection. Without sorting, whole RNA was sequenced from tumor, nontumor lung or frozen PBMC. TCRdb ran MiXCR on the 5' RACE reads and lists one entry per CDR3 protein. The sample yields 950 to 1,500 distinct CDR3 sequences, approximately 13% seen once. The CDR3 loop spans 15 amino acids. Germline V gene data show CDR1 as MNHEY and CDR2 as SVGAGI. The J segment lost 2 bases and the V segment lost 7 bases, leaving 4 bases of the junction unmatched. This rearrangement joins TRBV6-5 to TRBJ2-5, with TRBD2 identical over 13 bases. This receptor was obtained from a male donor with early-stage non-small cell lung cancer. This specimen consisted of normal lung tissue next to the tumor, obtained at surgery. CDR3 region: CASTTSGGRQETQYF. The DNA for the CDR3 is TGTGCCAGCACGACTAGCGGGGGGAGGCAAGAGACCCAGTACTTC.